Listed below are T cell receptor beta chains from one sample, sequenced in a study of blood T cells in healthy people across ages. TCRdb recomputed calls from the 5' RACE reads with MiXCR, one row per CDR3 protein. The sample consists of a few hundred thousand distinct CDR3 sequences, about 49% of them appearing once. Sample: blood. The receptors derive from a man in his fifties or sixties in good health. The CDR3 runs from the conserved cysteine through the conserved F or W. The D gene is left open where the match is weak. Clone size is shown for a subset of rows, as once, few, many or a class of expanded clone.

>TRBD2|TRBV11-2|TRBJ2-7|-
TGTGCCAGCAGCTCCCGACTTAGCGGGAGGCTCAACGAGCAGTACTTC
CASSSRLSGRLNEQYF
>-|TRBV7-2|TRBJ1-5|-
TGTGCCAGCAGCTATAGGGGGGGGAATCAGCCCCAGCATTTT
CASSYRGGNQPQHF
>-|TRBV5-1|TRBJ2-5|many
TGCGCCAGCAGCCCGGGACCCTCCGAGAGAGAGACCCAGTACTTC
CASSPGPSERETQYF
>-|TRBV12-3/TRBV12-4|TRBJ2-5|many
TGTGCCAGCAGTGTAAGTGGTGTAGAGACCCAGTACTTC
CASSVSGVETQYF
>-|TRBV20-1|TRBJ2-3|few
TGCAGTGTCATTAGGGTGGGGAGTACAGATACGCAGTATTTT
CSVIRVGSTDTQYF
>TRBD2|TRBV3-1|TRBJ2-1|-
TGTGCCAGCAGCCGACTAGCGGGAGCCTTAGGCTACGAGCAGTTCTTC
CASSRLAGALGYEQFF
>-|TRBV12-3/TRBV12-4|TRBJ1-5|-
TGTGCCAGCAGTTCTCGACGGGGGTATAGCAATCAGCCCCAGCATTTT
CASSSRRGYSNQPQHF
>-|TRBV20-1|TRBJ2-3|few
TGCAGTGCTAGAGATGATACGCAGTATTTT
CSARDDTQYF
>-|TRBV6-2/TRBV6-3|TRBJ2-7|-
TGTGCCAGCAGACCGGGACTGTACACCTACGAGCAGTACTTC
CASRPGLYTYEQYF
>-|TRBV20-1|TRBJ2-3|-
TGCAGTGCTCTTCGGGACAATTGGCCAGATACGCAGTATTTT
CSALRDNWPDTQYF
>-|TRBV20-1|TRBJ2-5|once
TGCAGTGCTACAGGGGATTTCAACGTGCAGTACTTC
CSATGDFNVQYF
>TRBD2|TRBV3-1|TRBJ2-3|-
TGTGCCAGCAGCAAGACTCTAGCGGGGGTTAGCACAGATACGCAGTATTTT
CASSKTLAGVSTDTQYF
>-|TRBV5-1|TRBJ2-7|-
TGCGCCAGCAGCGCCCGGGGACCTGTGGACGAGCAGTACTTC
CASSARGPVDEQYF
>TRBD1|TRBV29-1|TRBJ1-4|-
TGCAGCGCTGGGTCTCCGGGACAGGGCGTAAGGGAAAAACTGTTTTTT
CSAGSPGQGVREKLFF
>-|TRBV10-3|TRBJ2-5|-
TGTGCCATCAGCGGACAGACCAATGAGCAGTACTTC
CAISGQTNEQYF
>-|TRBV29-1|TRBJ2-7|-
TGCAGCGTTGAGGCGGGGAGCTCCTACGAGCAGTACTTC
CSVEAGSSYEQYF
>-|TRBV24-1|TRBJ2-5|many
TGTGCCACCAGTGAGGCATACAGGGACCTCGAGACCCAGTACTTC
CATSEAYRDLETQYF
>-|TRBV12-3/TRBV12-4|TRBJ2-7|-
TGTGCCAGCAGTTCTACTAGTGGAGACTACGAGCAGTACTTC
CASSSTSGDYEQYF
>TRBD2|TRBV5-1|TRBJ2-1|-
TGCGCCAGCAGCTACCAGGGACTATGGGGGAATGAGCAGTTCTTC
CASSYQGLWGNEQFF
>-|TRBV5-1|TRBJ2-5|-
TGCGCCAGCAGCTTTACGAGTGTTTGGGAGACCCAGTACTTC
CASSFTSVWETQYF
>-|TRBV7-8|TRBJ2-3|-
TGTGCCAGCAGCTTAACCAGGGGTCCCCGTAGAGATACGCAGTATTTT
CASSLTRGPRRDTQYF
>-|TRBV20-1|TRBJ2-6|-
TGCAGTGCTAGGCGAGAGTCTGGGGCCAACGTCCTGACTTTC
CSARRESGANVLTF
>-|TRBV11-1|TRBJ1-2|-
TGTGCCAGCAGCTTAAGCGGAGGCTCTTTTTTTGGCTACACCTTC
CASSLSGGSFFGYTF
>TRBD1|TRBV7-6|TRBJ2-5|-
TGTGCCAGCAGCTTAACGACAGGGCCGATGGAGACCCAGTACTTC
CASSLTTGPMETQYF
>TRBD2|TRBV6-6|TRBJ2-5|-
TGTGCCAGCAGGTCAACGGGGGGGGGCAGAGAGACCCAGTACTTC
CASRSTGGGRETQYF
>-|TRBV5-6|TRBJ2-3|few
TGTGCCAGCAGCTGGGAGGGGGGGACAGATACGCAGTATTTT
CASSWEGGTDTQYF
>TRBD1|TRBV28|TRBJ2-7|-
TGTGCCAGCTTCCCCGCGGGACAGGCCTACGAGCAGTACTTC
CASFPAGQAYEQYF
>TRBD2|TRBV7-6|TRBJ2-3|-
TGTGCCAGCAACCAAAATCGAGCGGGAGGTACAGATACGCAGTATTTT
CASNQNRAGGTDTQYF
>-|TRBV28|TRBJ2-3|-
TGTGCCAGCAGGCTTGTAGGGGATACGCAGTATTTT
CASRLVGDTQYF
>TRBD2|TRBV28|TRBJ2-5|-
TGTGCCAGCAGTTCCGGGACTAGCGGGCGCTGGGGGATTCAGTACTTC
CASSSGTSGRWGIQYF
>-|TRBV9|TRBJ1-1|-
TGTGCCAGCAGCGTATCAAGGTCAGACACTGAAGCTTTCTTT
CASSVSRSDTEAFF
>TRBD2|TRBV20-1|TRBJ2-2|-
TGCAGTGCTAGGCTCAGCGGGAGGAACACCGGGGAGCTGTTTTTT
CSARLSGRNTGELFF
>-|TRBV7-8|TRBJ2-1|-
TGTGCCAGCAGCATCCCACGGGGCCTAAATGAGCAGTTCTTC
CASSIPRGLNEQFF
>TRBD1|TRBV20-1|TRBJ1-1|-
TGCAGTGCCAGGGGGCCGGACACTGAAGCTTTCTTT
CSARGPDTEAFF
>-|TRBV20-1|TRBJ2-7|-
TGCAGTGCTAGTTTCGACTCCTACGAGCAGTACTTC
CSASFDSYEQYF
>-|TRBV20-1|TRBJ1-6|-
TGCAGTGCTAGAGATCCCAGGGGTCATTCACCCCTCCACTTT
CSARDPRGHSPLHF
>-|TRBV28|TRBJ2-7|-
TGTGCCAGCAGTCAGAGGACAGGGAGGGTGAGCGAGCAGTACTTC
CASSQRTGRVSEQYF
>-|TRBV6-1|TRBJ2-4|few
TGTGCCAGCAGTGCCGGGGGTGCCAAAAACATTCAGTACTTC
CASSAGGAKNIQYF
>-|TRBV6-2/TRBV6-3|TRBJ1-2|few
TGTGCCAGCAGTTACCCATTCGGACCGGCAAGGTACTATGGCTACACCTTC
CASSYPFGPARYYGYTF
>-|TRBV6-2/TRBV6-3|TRBJ1-2|-
TGTGCCAGCATGGACGCGCCGGCAAACTATGGCTACACCTTC
CASMDAPANYGYTF
>-|TRBV7-2|TRBJ2-7|few
TGTGCCAGCAGCTACGAAAACAGGGTATCCGAGCAGTACTTC
CASSYENRVSEQYF
>-|TRBV12-3/TRBV12-4|TRBJ2-5|-
TGTGCCAGCAGTCGTTTCGTGGAAGAGACCCAGTACTTC
CASSRFVEETQYF
>TRBD1|TRBV29-1|TRBJ2-7|few
TGCAGCGTTCTAGACAGGGGGCGTGGATCCTACGAGCAGTACTTC
CSVLDRGRGSYEQYF
>TRBD2|TRBV7-2|TRBJ2-3|-
TGTGCCAGCAGCCTAGCGGGAGGGCAAAATACGCAGTATTTT
CASSLAGGQNTQYF
>-|TRBV2|TRBJ1-2|-
TGTGCCAGCAGTGAGTTAGGGGCCTTCTATGGCTACACCTTC
CASSELGAFYGYTF
>TRBD2|TRBV5-1|TRBJ2-3|-
TGCGCCAGCGGGGCTAGCGGGGGGGCAGCAGATACGCAGTATTTT
CASGASGGAADTQYF
>-|TRBV12-3/TRBV12-4|TRBJ2-5|many
TGTGCCAGCACAAAACCTACAGGGAAGGAGGGAGAGACCCAGTACTTC
CASTKPTGKEGETQYF